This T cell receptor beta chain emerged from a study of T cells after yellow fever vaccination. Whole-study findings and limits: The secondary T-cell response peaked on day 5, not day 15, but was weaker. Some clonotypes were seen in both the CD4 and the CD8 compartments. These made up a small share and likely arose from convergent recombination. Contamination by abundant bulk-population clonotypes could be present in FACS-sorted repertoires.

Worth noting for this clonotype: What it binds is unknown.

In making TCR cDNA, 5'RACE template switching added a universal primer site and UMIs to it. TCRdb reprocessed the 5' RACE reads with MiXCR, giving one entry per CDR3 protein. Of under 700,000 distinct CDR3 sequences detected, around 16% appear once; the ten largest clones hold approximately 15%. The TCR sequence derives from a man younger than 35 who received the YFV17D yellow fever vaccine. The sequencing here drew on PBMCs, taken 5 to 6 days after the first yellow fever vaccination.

The CDR3 reads CASSYKATGSPQHF. CDR3 DNA: TGTGCCAGCAGTTACAAGGCCACGGGATCACCCCAGCATTTT. The chain links TRBV2 to TRBJ1-5, with D uncertain. V was cut by 5 bases and J by 10 bases, with 18 bases left in between. The CDR3 contains 14 residues. Looked up from germline, CDR1 is SNHLY and CDR2 is FYNNEI.